What follows are 32 T cell receptor beta chains derived from one specimen sequenced in a study of technical replicates of blood from a handful of donors. TCRdb keeps only in-frame clones here, not all; method: immunoSEQ multiplex PCR. The sample has about 66,000 clones, roughly 90% seen once; the top ten hold around 4.5%. Sequencing was performed on PBMCs. These receptors originate from a human donor in good health. Some clones in this sample may be carry-over from other donors' samples.

This clone has only one observation. The chain is built from TRBV5-1 and TRBJ2-2; tentatively, D is TRBD1 (6 bases). V was clipped by 0 bases and J by 5 bases, with 11 bases between them. The germline V gene encodes CDR1 SGHRS and CDR2 YFSETQ. This CDR3 is 15 amino acids long. The CDR3 loop is CASSLVGGATGELFF. CDR3 bases: TGCGCCAGCAGCTTGGTAGGGGGTGCTACCGGGGAGCTGTTTTTT.

The V call is TRBV2, the J call TRBJ2-7; 10 bases fit TRBD2. J was trimmed by 6 bases and V by 1 base; bases with no gene match: 6. Germline loops: CDR1 SNHLY, CDR2 FYNNEI. The CDR3 length is 15 residues. CDR3 DNA sequence: TGTGCCAGCAGTGAAGGGCTAGCGGGAGTTCGCGAGCAGTACTTC. Translating it yields CASSEGLAGVREQYF.

This chain joins TRBV2 and TRBJ1-2; TRBD1 matches 8 bases. Unmatched junction bases numbered 4, after V lost 7 bases and J lost 3 bases. This CDR3 comprises 13 residues. The germline gives CDR1 SNHLY, CDR2 FYNNEI. CDR3 residues: CASIPGGHYGYTF. The CDR3 nucleotides are TGTGCCAGCATTCCAGGGGGCCACTATGGCTACACCTTC.

This chain links TRBV4-2 with TRBJ2-2; a possible D gene is TRBD1 (5 bases). The CDR3 runs to 17 residues. Germline lookup yields CDR1 LGHNA and CDR2 YNFKEQ. The V and J ends lost 1 base and 7 bases respectively, with 19 bases between them. The DNA of the CDR3 is TGTGCCAGCAGCCAAGGCGTCGCGGACATTAGGGACGGGGAGCTGTTTTTT. Translation: CASSQGVADIRDGELFF.

This chain joins TRBV9 and TRBJ1-1; 9 bases fit TRBD1. This CDR3 contains 14 residues. CDR1 and CDR2 (germline): SGDLS, YYNGEE. J lost 4 bases, V lost 3 bases, and 4 bases had no gene match. The CDR3 coding sequence is TGTGCCAGCAGCGGGGGACAGGGAGTCACTGAAGCTTTCTTT. This encodes CASSGGQGVTEAFF. The complete variable domain, with remaining parts taken from reference TRBV9 and TRBJ1-1, reads DSGVTQTPKHLITATGQRVTLRCSPRSGDLSVYWYQQSLDQGLQFLIQYYNGEERAKGNILERFSAQQFPDLHSELNLSSLELGDSALYFCASSGGQGVTEAFFGQGTRLTVV.

The gene calls are TRBV5-1 and TRBJ2-7, with D perhaps TRBD1 (5 bases). CDR1 is SGHRS, CDR2 YFSETQ, per germline. The CDR3 totals 12 residues. V lost 5 bases and J 3 bases, leaving 9 bases between the germline ends. CDR3 residues: CASSRTGYEQYF. CDR3 coding DNA: TGCGCCAGCAGTCGTACAGGCTACGAGCAGTACTTC.

This clone has a single count. The chain carries TRBV9 and TRBJ2-7; 9 bases agree with TRBD2. V dropped 0 bases and J dropped 2; count of bases not matched to a gene: 6. The germline V gene encodes CDR1 SGDLS and CDR2 YYNGEE. The length of the CDR3 is 16 residues. CDR3 sequence reads: CASSVGAGGLTYEQYF. The CDR3 DNA is TGTGCCAGCAGCGTAGGGGCGGGAGGGCTCACCTACGAGCAGTACTTC. Full variable domain (missing parts from reference TRBV9 and TRBJ2-7): DSGVTQTPKHLITATGQRVTLRCSPRSGDLSVYWYQQSLDQGLQFLIQYYNGEERAKGNILERFSAQQFPDLHSELNLSSLELGDSALYFCASSVGAGGLTYEQYFGPGTRLTVT.

The gene calls are TRBV6-6 and TRBJ1-2, with TRBD1 identical over 11 bases. The J segment lost 8 bases and the V segment lost 6 bases, leaving 5 bases of the junction unmatched. The germline V gene encodes CDR1 MNHNY and CDR2 SVGAGI (reference sequence). This CDR3 contains 13 residues. CDR3 nucleotides: TGTGCCAGCAGGGACAGGGGGCGCGAAGGCTACACCTTC. Protein: CASRDRGREGYTF.

The chain links TRBV4-3 to TRBJ2-3; a possible D gene is TRBD2 (5 bases). With 0 bases removed from V and 4 bases from J, the gap between germline ends came to 8 bases. This CDR3 spans 14 amino acids. Germline loops: CDR1 LGHNA, CDR2 YSLEER. CDR3 residues: CASSQELEADTQYF. The CDR3 DNA reads TGCGCCAGCAGCCAAGAACTAGAGGCAGATACGCAGTATTTT.

This clone was counted a single time. This chain connects TRBV9 to TRBJ2-1, with 13 positions matching TRBD2. This CDR3 has 19 amino acids. CDR1 is SGDLS, CDR2 YYNGEE, per germline. Trimming cost V 0 bases and J 7 bases; bases outside gene matches: 13. CDR3 loop: CASSVDVLAGGPRRNEQFF. The DNA of the CDR3 is TGTGCCAGCAGCGTAGATGTACTAGCGGGAGGGCCACGTAGGAATGAGCAGTTCTTC.

The CDR3 sequence: CASSSLKGDGEKLFF. CDR3 nucleotide sequence: TGTGCCAGCAGTTCCCTCAAGGGGGATGGCGAAAAACTGTTTTTT. The V and J genes are TRBV6-5 and TRBJ1-4, with D perhaps TRBD1 (6 bases). Germline V gene sequence: CDR1 MNHEY, CDR2 SVGAGI. The CDR3 spans 15 residues. The ends were cut back, 4 bases at V and 8 bases at J, with 17 bases in the middle.

The chain is built from TRBV7-6 and TRBJ2-4; possibly TRBD1 for D (5 bases). Trimming stripped 6 bases from V and 1 base from J, with 10 bases between. Looked up from germline, CDR1 is SGHVS and CDR2 is FNYEAQ. This CDR3 has 14 residues. CDR3: CASSQPGAKNIQYF. Written as DNA, the CDR3 is TGTGCCAGCAGTCAGCCAGGGGCCAAAAACATTCAGTACTTC.

In this sample, this clone turned up once. The chain has TRBV19 and TRBJ2-1, with 7 bases matching TRBD2. The CDR3 contains 14 residues. Germline lookup yields CDR1 LNHDA and CDR2 SQIVND (reference sequence). The trim removed 7 bases at V and 10 bases at J, leaving 13 bases unmatched. CDR3 sequence reads: CASKVQRDLSEQFF. DNA of the CDR3: TGTGCCAGTAAAGTCCAGCGGGACCTCTCGGAGCAGTTCTTC.

This chain links TRBV18 with TRBJ2-6; D gene ambiguous. Per germline, CDR1 KGHSH and CDR2 LQKENI. Trimming shortened V by 2 bases and J by 3 bases, and 8 bases separated the two germline ends. The CDR3 covers 15 residues. CDR3 region: CASSPVVFGANVLTF. The CDR3, as DNA: TGTGCCAGCTCACCAGTAGTCTTTGGGGCCAACGTCCTGACTTTC.

The rearrangement links TRBV11-2 to TRBJ2-2; the D is unclear. CDR1 SGHAT and CDR2 FQNNGV come from the germline V gene. Trimming left V 1 base short and J 5 bases short, with 5 bases between. The CDR3 spans 13 residues. The DNA for the CDR3 is TGTGCCAGCAGCTTAGTCCCGACCGGGGAGCTGTTTTTT. Translating it yields CASSLVPTGELFF.

The chain employs TRBV10-3 and TRBJ2-2, with TRBD2 matching over 7 bases. Germline V gives CDR1 ENHRY, CDR2 SYGVKD. V dropped 6 bases and J dropped 3; count of bases not matched to a gene: 10. The CDR3 totals 16 residues. The CDR3 DNA reads TGTGCCATCAGCGGCGTAGGCGGGGGTTACACCGGGGAGCTGTTTTTT. Amino acid sequence: CAISGVGGGYTGELFF.

J is TRBJ1-1 and V is TRBV19, with TRBD1 identical over 8 bases. The length of the CDR3 is 13 residues. Germline V lookup: CDR1 LNHDA, CDR2 SQIVND (reference sequence). V lost 10 bases, J lost 5 bases, and 9 bases stayed unmatched. CDR3: CATQGAWGTEAFF. The CDR3 DNA reads TGTGCCACCCAGGGGGCATGGGGGACTGAAGCTTTCTTT. Combining the CDR3 with reference TRBV19 and TRBJ1-1 gives the whole variable domain DGGITQSPKYLFRKEGQNVTLSCEQNLNHDAMYWYRQDPGQGLRLIYYSQIVNDFQKGDIAEGYSVSREKKESFPLTVTSAQKNPTAFYLCATQGAWGTEAFFGQGTRLTVV.

The DNA for the CDR3 is TGCAGCGTAAGCTGGGGAGGTACGCAGTATTTT. Translation gives CSVSWGGTQYF. The chain is built from TRBV20-1 and TRBJ2-3; D is perhaps TRBD2 (6 bases). CDR1 and CDR2 (germline): DFQATT, SNEGSKA (reference sequence). The CDR3 consists of 11 residues.

The table lists this clone with a count of one. The CDR3 DNA reads as TGTGCCAGCAGTGAAACCCGACAGGGGGCCGCCCCCGACTACAATGAGCAGTTCTTC. Translating gives CASSETRQGAAPDYNEQFF. The rearrangement joins TRBV2 to TRBJ2-1; TRBD1 aligns across 10 bases. Germline CDR1 is SNHLY and CDR2 is FYNNEI. J was trimmed by 3 bases and V by 2 bases; bases with no gene match: 13. The CDR3 consists of 19 residues.

The chain uses TRBV5-1 and TRBJ2-1; 9 nucleotides line up with TRBD2. Germline V gene sequence: CDR1 SGHRS, CDR2 YFSETQ. The CDR3 has 17 residues. The junction had 12 bases not matched to a gene; V was cut back by 4 bases and J by 4 bases. The CDR3 protein is CASSPQPTSGRYNEQFF. The DNA of the CDR3 is TGCGCCAGCAGCCCTCAACCGACTAGCGGACGTTACAATGAGCAGTTCTTC.

The chain recombines TRBV2 with TRBJ1-1; 12 nucleotides agree with TRBD1. With V trimmed by 7 bases and J by 2 bases, 8 bases remained unmatched. Germline values: CDR1 SNHLY, CDR2 FYNNEI. There are 16 residues in the CDR3. This chain's CDR3 is CASTRDRGRTNTEAFF. In DNA form, the CDR3 reads TGTGCCAGCACCCGGGACAGGGGGCGCACAAACACTGAAGCTTTCTTT.

CDR3 protein: CASRQQGKEEFF. CDR3 nucleotides: TGTGCCAGCAGGCAACAGGGGAAGGAGGAGTTCTTC. The J gene is TRBJ2-1, the V gene TRBV7-8; 7 nucleotides agree with TRBD1. Germline CDR1 SGHVS, CDR2 FQNEAQ. The CDR3 totals 12 residues. Trimming at V came to 6 bases and at J to 14 bases, leaving 10 bases not matched to a gene.

J is TRBJ1-5 and V is TRBV6-6, with 7 nucleotides matching TRBD1. The CDR3 length is 16 residues. V gave up 10 bases and J gave up 1 base; unmatched junction bases: 13. Germline V gene sequence: CDR1 MNHNY, CDR2 SVGAGI (reference sequence). The CDR3 DNA sequence: TGTGCCAACCAGCTTACAGGGGAAGGGAGCAATCAGCCCCAGCATTTT. It is translated as CANQLTGEGSNQPQHF.

The chain has TRBV5-4 and TRBJ2-7, with TRBD1 matching 9 bases. Germline trimming cut 2 bases from V and 4 bases from J; bases unmatched to any gene: 4. The CDR3 is 14 amino acids. Germline CDR1 reads SGHNT; CDR2 reads YYREEE (reference sequence). The CDR3 loop is CASSFGTGTYEQYF. The CDR3 bases are TGTGCCAGCAGCTTTGGGACAGGGACTTACGAGCAGTACTTC. Variable domain in full (rest from reference TRBV5-4 and TRBJ2-7): ETGVTQSPTHLIKTRGQQVTLRCSSQSGHNTVSWYQQALGQGPQFIFQYYREEENGRGNFPPRFSGLQFPNYSSELNVNALELDDSALYLCASSFGTGTYEQYFGPGTRLTVT.

This chain links TRBV6-5 with TRBJ1-2; 8 bases line up with TRBD1. Germline CDR1 is MNHEY and CDR2 is SVGAGI. Trimming removed 2 bases from V and 4 bases from J; junction bases left unmatched: 6. The CDR3 has 15 residues. The DNA for the CDR3 is TGTGCCAGCAGTTACCGAACAGGGGGGGGCTATGGCTACACCTTC. Amino acids: CASSYRTGGGYGYTF.

This clone was recorded a few times. The genes are TRBV11-3 and TRBJ2-1; 9 nucleotides agree with TRBD2. Germline values: CDR1 SGHNT, CDR2 YENEEA. The ends lost 5 bases at V and 4 bases at J; junction bases unmatched: 3. The CDR3 runs to 14 residues. The CDR3 DNA reads as TGTGCCAGCAGCACTAGCGGGCCGTACAATGAGCAGTTCTTC. Translation gives CASSTSGPYNEQFF.

The genes are TRBV4-1 and TRBJ2-3; 7 nucleotides match TRBD1. The CDR3 is made up of 14 amino acids. Losses at the gene ends were 3 bases for V and 1 base for J; bases not matched to a gene: 1. The germline V gene has CDR1 MGHRA and CDR2 YSYEKL. CDR3 region: CASSHGQGTDTQYF. CDR3 nucleotide sequence: TGCGCCAGCAGCCACGGACAGGGCACAGATACGCAGTATTTT.

The V gene is TRBV4-3, the J gene TRBJ1-1, with 7 bases that match TRBD1. CDR3 size: 15 residues. Germline V lookup: CDR1 LGHNA, CDR2 YSLEER. Unmatched junction bases numbered 5, after V lost 0 bases and J lost 4 bases. The CDR3 coding sequence is TGCGCCAGCAGCCAAGATTGGACAGGCGGCACTGAAGCTTTCTTT. Its protein product is CASSQDWTGGTEAFF.

V is TRBV6-5 and J is TRBJ1-1, with a possible D match to TRBD1 (5 bases). Per the germline V gene, CDR1 is MNHEY and CDR2 is SVGAGI. V was trimmed by 0 bases and J by 4 bases, leaving 12 bases between them. The CDR3 spans 15 residues. This CDR3 is CASSYSIGQGTEAFF. The CDR3 DNA sequence: TGTGCCAGCAGTTACTCTATCGGGCAGGGCACTGAAGCTTTCTTT.

The rearrangement joins TRBV7-9 to TRBJ1-3; 7 positions match TRBD1. There are 14 residues in the CDR3. V trimming: 5 bases; J trimming: 4 bases; junction bases outside the gene matches: 5. Germline V CDR1 and CDR2: SEHNR, FQNEAQ (reference sequence). DNA for the CDR3: TGTGCCAGCAGCAACAGGGGACCAGGAAACACCATATATTTT. It encodes CASSNRGPGNTIYF.

The chain employs TRBV4-3 and TRBJ1-5; 8 nucleotides agree with TRBD1. The CDR3 is 15 amino acids. The V gene end was trimmed by 4 bases and the J gene end by 1 base; junction bases not matched to a gene: 3. Germline V gives CDR1 LGHNA, CDR2 YSLEER. The CDR3 here is CASSLDRVSNQPQHF. CDR3 in DNA: TGCGCCAGCAGCCTGGACAGGGTAAGCAATCAGCCCCAGCATTTT.

The chain carries TRBV6-5 and TRBJ2-1; possibly TRBD2 for D (6 bases). Trimming shortened V by 6 bases and J by 4 bases, and 10 bases separated the two germline ends. Germline CDR1 is MNHEY and CDR2 is SVGAGI. There are 13 residues in the CDR3. The CDR3 DNA is TGTGCCAGCAGCCGCGGGACTTACAATGAGCAGTTCTTC. It translates to CASSRGTYNEQFF.